This record concerns one TCR beta chain sequence. No antigen is known for it. Naive CD8 populations comprised CD45RO-negative cells positively selected for CCR7, excluding terminally differentiated effector memory CD45RA+ cells. Some clones are missing from TCRdb's copy, which holds only in-frame ones; the method was immunoSEQ multiplex PCR. Among about 2.1 million clones listed, around 95% were seen once. This sample is drawn from a study of shared clonotypes between healthy human individuals. On the study more broadly: Contributing individuals were a couple of females and a few males aged 18 to 49. Donors had three CD4 naive, three CD4 memory, two CD8 naive and one CD8 memory plate apiece.

Broader study findings: Sequencing of the sorted subsets was shown by rarefaction to be incomplete despite large depth. The represented genetic and exposure-history diversity was limited by the small number of donors.

Input material: naive CD8+ T cells from PBMCs. The clonotype was recovered from a man aged 18-30 years in good health. Some clones in this sample may be carry-over from other donors' samples.

The CDR3: CASSVGPGTAQLFF. CDR3 in DNA: TGTGCCAGCAGCGTAGGCCCGGGGACGGCCCAACTGTTTTTT. The chain carries TRBV9 and TRBJ1-4, with D possibly matching TRBD1 (5 bases). CDR1 is SGDLS and CDR2 is YYNGEE in the germline V gene. The CDR3 loop spans 14 amino acids. V lost 0 bases and J lost 12, with 15 bases in between. The whole variable domain, remainder taken from reference TRBV9 and TRBJ1-4, is DSGVTQTPKHLITATGQRVTLRCSPRSGDLSVYWYQQSLDQGLQFLIQYYNGEERAKGNILERFSAQQFPDLHSELNLSSLELGDSALYFCASSVGPGTAQLFFGSGTQLSVL.